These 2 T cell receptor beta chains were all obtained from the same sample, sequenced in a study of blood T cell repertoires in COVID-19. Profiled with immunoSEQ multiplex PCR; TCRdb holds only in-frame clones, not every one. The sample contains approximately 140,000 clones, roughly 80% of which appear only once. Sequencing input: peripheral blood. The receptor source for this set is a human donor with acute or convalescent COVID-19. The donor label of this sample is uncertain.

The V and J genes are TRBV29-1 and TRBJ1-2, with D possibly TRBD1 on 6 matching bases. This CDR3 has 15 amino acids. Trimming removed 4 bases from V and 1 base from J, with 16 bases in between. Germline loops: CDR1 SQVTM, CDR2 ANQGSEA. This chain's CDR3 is CSVALGGGGNYGYTF. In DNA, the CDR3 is TGCAGCGTTGCGTTGGGAGGGGGAGGTAACTATGGCTACACCTTC.

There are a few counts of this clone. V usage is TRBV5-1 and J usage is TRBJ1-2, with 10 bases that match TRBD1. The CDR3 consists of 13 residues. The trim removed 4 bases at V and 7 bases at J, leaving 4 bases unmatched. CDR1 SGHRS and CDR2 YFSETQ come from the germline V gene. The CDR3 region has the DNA TGCGCCAGCAGCCAGACAGGGGGCTCTGGCTACACCTTC. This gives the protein CASSQTGGSGYTF.